The 4 T cell receptor beta chains below were found in one sample sequenced in a study of OX40 agonist ivuxolimab in advanced cancers. Profiling relied on immunoSEQ multiplex PCR, and the TCRdb table lists in-frame clones only, not all of them. Of 30,000 to 35,000 clones listed, around 80% were seen once; the top ten hold 2% to 3%. Sequencing used CD4+ or CD8+ T cells sorted from blood, obtained in a trial of the OX40 agonist ivuxolimab. These receptor sequences come from an adult with an advanced solid tumor such as melanoma, head and neck, liver or kidney cancer.

The chain joins TRBV5-8 to TRBJ1-1; maybe TRBD1 (5 bases). Deletions cut 4 bases from V and 1 base from J, with 20 bases between. CDR1 is SGHTS and CDR2 is YDEGEE in the germline V gene. The CDR3 has 17 residues. CDR3 DNA sequence: TGTGCCAGCAGCGCATCCCTCGGGGGTTGGAAGAACACTGAAGCTTTCTTT. Its translation: CASSASLGGWKNTEAFF.

The V call is TRBV6-1, the J call TRBJ1-2; the D is unclear. Germline-derived CDR1 and CDR2 are MNHNS and SASEGT. CDR3 length equals 14 residues. The ends were cut back, 0 bases at V and 8 bases at J, with 13 bases in the middle. CDR3 loop: CASSEASALRGYTF. For the CDR3, the DNA is TGTGCCAGCAGTGAAGCCTCGGCCCTACGCGGCTACACCTTC.

The J gene is TRBJ1-1, the V gene TRBV30; 7 bases match TRBD1. The CDR3 length is 15 residues. The J segment lost 0 bases and the V segment lost 4 bases, leaving 8 bases of the junction unmatched. The germline gives CDR1 GTSNPN, CDR2 SVGIG (reference sequence). The CDR3 DNA sequence: TGTGCCTGGACCATTAGGGGGCATTTGAACACTGAAGCTTTCTTT. Its protein product is CAWTIRGHLNTEAFF.

This chain connects TRBV19 to TRBJ2-5, with D uncertain. The germline CDR1 and CDR2 sequences are LNHDA and SQIVND (reference sequence). V lost 6 bases and J 1 base, leaving 18 bases between the germline ends. The CDR3 is 16 amino acids. CDR3 sequence: CASSPGISYIQETQYF. CDR3 coding DNA: TGTGCCAGTAGCCCTGGGATATCCTATATCCAAGAGACCCAGTACTTC.